The T cell receptor beta chain described here comes from a study of breast tumors, draining lymph nodes, adjacent tissues. From the multiplex PCR reads, TCRdb called clonotypes with MiXCR, one entry per CDR3 protein. The sample lists fewer than 200,000 distinct CDR3 sequences; approximately 33% were seen once. This clonotype was seen many times. This CDR3 has 15 amino acids. Trimming shortened V by 3 bases and J by 3 bases, and 15 bases separated the two germline ends. Germline V gene sequence: CDR1 SNHLY, CDR2 FYNNEI. Samples came from axillary lymph nodes draining the breast cancer. This TCR came from a female donor with breast cancer. Some clones in this sample may be carry-over from other donors' samples. Sequenced sample: axillary lymph node tissue. The rearrangement joins TRBV2 to TRBJ2-7; weak D call: TRBD1 (6 bases). In nucleotides, the CDR3 is TGTGCCAGCAGTGACGGGGACACTCCCAACTACGAGCAGTACTTC. Translation gives CASSDGDTPNYEQYF. Looking up the rest from reference TRBV2 and TRBJ2-7 gives the full variable domain: EPEVTQTPSHQVTQMGQEVILRCVPISNHLYFYWYRQILGQKVEFLVSFYNNEISEKSEIFDDQFSVERPDGSNFTLKIRSTKLEDSAMYFCASSDGDTPNYEQYFGPGTRLTVT.